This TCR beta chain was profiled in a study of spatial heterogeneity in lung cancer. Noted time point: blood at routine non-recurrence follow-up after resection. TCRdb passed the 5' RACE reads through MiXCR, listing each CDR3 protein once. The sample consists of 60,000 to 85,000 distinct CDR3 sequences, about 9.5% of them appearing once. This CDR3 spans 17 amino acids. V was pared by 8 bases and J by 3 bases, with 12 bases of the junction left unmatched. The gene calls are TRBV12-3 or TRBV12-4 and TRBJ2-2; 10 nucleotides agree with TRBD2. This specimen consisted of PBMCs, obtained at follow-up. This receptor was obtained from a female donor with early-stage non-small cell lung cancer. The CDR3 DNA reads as TGTGCCAGCGGCATAACTAGCGGGACGTCAGACACCGGGGAGCTGTTTTTT. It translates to CASGITSGTSDTGELFF.